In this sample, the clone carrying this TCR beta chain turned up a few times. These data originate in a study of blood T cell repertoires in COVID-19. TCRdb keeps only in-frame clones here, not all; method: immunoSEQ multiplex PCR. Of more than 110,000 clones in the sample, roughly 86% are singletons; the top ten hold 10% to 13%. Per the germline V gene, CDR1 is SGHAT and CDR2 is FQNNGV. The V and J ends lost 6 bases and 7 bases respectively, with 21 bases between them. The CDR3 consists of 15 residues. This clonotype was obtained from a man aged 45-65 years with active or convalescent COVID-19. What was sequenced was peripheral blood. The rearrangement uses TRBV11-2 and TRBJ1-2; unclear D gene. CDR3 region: CASRSQAGAKSGYTF. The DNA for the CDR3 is TGTGCCAGCAGGTCCCAAGCGGGCGCGAAGTCTGGCTACACCTTC. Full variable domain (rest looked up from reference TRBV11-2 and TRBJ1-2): EAGVAQSPRYKIIEKRQSVAFWCNPISGHATLYWYQQILGQGPKLLIQFQNNGVVDDSQLPKDRFSAERLKGVDSTLKIQPAKLEDSAVYLCASRSQAGAKSGYTFGSGTRLTVV.